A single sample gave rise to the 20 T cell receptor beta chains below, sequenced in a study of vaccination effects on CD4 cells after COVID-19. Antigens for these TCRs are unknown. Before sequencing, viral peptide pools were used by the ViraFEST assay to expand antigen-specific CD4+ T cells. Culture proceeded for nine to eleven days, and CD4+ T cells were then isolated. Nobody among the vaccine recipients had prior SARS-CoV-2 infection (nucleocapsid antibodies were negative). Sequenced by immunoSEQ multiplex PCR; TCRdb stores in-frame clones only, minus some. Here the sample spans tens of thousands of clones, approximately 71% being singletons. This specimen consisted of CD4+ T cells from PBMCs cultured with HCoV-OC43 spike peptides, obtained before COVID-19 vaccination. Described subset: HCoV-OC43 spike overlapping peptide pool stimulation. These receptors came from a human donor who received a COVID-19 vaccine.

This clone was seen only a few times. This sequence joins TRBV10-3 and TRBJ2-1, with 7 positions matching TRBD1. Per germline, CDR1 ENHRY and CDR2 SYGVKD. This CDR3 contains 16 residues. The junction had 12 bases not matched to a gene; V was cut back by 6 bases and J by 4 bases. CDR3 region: CAISPTEKGQYNEQFF. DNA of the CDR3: TGTGCCATCAGCCCTACCGAAAAGGGACAGTACAATGAGCAGTTCTTC.

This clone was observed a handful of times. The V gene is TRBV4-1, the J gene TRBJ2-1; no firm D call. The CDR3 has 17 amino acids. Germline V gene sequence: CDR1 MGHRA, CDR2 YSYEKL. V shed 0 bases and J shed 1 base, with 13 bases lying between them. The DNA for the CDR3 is TGCGCCAGCAGCCAAGAGAGAGGCAGTTTATCCTACAATGAGCAGTTCTTC. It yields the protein CASSQERGSLSYNEQFF.

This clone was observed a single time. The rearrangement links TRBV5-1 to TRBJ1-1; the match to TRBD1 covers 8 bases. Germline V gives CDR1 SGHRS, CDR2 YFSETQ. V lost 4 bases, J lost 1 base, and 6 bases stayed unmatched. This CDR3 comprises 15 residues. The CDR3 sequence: CASSATGTGNTEAFF. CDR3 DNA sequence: TGCGCCAGCAGCGCAACCGGGACAGGGAACACTGAAGCTTTCTTT.

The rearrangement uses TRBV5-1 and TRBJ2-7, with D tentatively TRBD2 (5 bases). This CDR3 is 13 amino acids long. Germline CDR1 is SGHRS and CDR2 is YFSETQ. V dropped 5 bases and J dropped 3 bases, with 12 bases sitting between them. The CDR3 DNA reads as TGCGCCAGCAGAACCACTGGAGGCTACGAGCAGTACTTC. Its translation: CASRTTGGYEQYF.

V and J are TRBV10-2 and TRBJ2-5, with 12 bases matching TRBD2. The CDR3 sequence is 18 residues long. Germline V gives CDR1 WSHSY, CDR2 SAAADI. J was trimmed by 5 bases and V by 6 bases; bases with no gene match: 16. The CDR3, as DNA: TGCGCCAGCAGCGGGCCCACTAGCGGGGGGAACCCTTCGGAGACCCAGTACTTC. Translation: CASSGPTSGGNPSETQYF.

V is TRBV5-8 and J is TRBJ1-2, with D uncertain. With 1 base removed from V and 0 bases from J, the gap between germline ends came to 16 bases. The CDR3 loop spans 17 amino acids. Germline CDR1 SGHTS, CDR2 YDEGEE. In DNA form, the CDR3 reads TGTGCCAGCAGCTTGTCGTTACAGCAACTAGCTAACTATGGCTACACCTTC. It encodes CASSLSLQQLANYGYTF.

Written as DNA, the CDR3 is TGTGCCAGCAGCGGAAAGGGACTCCACTCTGGGGCCAACGTCCTGACTTTC. Residues: CASSGKGLHSGANVLTF. This rearrangement joins TRBV7-9 to TRBJ2-6; D perhaps matches TRBD2 (6 bases). The V end lost 5 bases, the J end lost 0 bases, and 14 bases lay between the germline ends. The CDR3 sequence is 17 residues long. Per the germline V gene, CDR1 is SEHNR and CDR2 is FQNEAQ (reference sequence).

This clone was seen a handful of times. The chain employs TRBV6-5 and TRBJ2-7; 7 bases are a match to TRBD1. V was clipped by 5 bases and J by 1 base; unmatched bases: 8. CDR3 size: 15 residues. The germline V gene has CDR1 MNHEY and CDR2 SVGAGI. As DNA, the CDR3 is TGTGCCAGCAGTCGAACCGGGACAGAGTCCTACGAGCAGTACTTC. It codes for CASSRTGTESYEQYF.

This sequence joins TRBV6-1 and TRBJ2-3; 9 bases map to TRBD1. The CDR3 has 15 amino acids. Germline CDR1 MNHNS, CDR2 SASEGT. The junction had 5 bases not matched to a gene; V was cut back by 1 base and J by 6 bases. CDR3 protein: CASSEGQGGFDTQYF. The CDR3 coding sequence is TGTGCCAGCAGTGAAGGACAGGGGGGGTTCGATACGCAGTATTTT.

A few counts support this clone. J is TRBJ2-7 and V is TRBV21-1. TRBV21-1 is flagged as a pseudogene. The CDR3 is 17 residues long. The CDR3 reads CASSTRGGSGGSYEQYF. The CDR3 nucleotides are TGTGCCAGCAGCACGAGGGGCGGGTCAGGAGGCTCCTACGAGCAGTACTTC.

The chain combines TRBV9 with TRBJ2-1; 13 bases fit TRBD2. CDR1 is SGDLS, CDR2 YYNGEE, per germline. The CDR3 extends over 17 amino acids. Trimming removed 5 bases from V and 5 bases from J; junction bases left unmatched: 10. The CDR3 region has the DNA TGTGCCAGCAGTGAAACTACCGGGACTAGCGGGAACAATGAGCAGTTCTTC. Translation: CASSETTGTSGNNEQFF.

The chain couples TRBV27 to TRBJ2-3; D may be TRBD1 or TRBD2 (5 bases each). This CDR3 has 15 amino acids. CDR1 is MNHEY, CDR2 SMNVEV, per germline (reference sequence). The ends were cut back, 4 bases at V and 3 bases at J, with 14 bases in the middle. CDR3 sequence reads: CASSSKNWGTDTQYF. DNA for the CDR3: TGTGCCAGCAGTTCCAAAAATTGGGGGACAGATACGCAGTATTTT.

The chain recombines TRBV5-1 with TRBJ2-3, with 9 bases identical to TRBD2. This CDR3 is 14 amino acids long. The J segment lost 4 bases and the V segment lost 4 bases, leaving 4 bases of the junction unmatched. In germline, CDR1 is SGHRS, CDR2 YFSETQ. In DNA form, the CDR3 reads TGCGCCAGCAGCCCCGGGACTAGCCCAGATACGCAGTATTTT. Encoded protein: CASSPGTSPDTQYF.

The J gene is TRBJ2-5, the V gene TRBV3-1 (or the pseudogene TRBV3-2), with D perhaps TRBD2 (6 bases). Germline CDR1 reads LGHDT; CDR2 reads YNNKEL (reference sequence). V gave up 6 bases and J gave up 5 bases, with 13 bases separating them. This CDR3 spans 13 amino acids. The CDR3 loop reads CASSSGRLETQYF. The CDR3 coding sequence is TGTGCCAGCAGTTCTGGGAGGCTTGAGACCCAGTACTTC.

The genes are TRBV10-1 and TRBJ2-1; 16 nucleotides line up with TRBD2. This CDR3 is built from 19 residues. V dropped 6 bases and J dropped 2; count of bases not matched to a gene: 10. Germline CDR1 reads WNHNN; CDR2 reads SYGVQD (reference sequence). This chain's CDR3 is CASSPGTSGRALAYNEQFF. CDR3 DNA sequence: TGCGCCAGCAGCCCCGGGACTAGCGGGAGGGCCCTAGCCTACAATGAGCAGTTCTTC.

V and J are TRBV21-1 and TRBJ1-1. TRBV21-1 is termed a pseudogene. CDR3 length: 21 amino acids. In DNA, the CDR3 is TGTGCCAGCAGCAAAGAATCTGGACAGCGTGAGCCCCGTAGCGGGGACACTGAAGCTTTCTTT. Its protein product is CASSKESGQREPRSGDTEAFF.

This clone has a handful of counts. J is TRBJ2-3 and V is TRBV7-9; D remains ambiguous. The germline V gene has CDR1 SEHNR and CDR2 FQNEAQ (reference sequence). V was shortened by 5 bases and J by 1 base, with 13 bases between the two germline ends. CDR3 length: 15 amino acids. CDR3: CASSPPMSGTDTQYF. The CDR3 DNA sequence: TGTGCCAGCAGCCCCCCTATGAGTGGCACAGATACGCAGTATTTT.

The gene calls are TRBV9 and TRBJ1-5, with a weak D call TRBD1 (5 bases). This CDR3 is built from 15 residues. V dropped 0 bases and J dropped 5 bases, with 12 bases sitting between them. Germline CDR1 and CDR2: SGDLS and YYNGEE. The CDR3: CASSVGRGEDQPQHF. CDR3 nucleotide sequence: TGTGCCAGCAGCGTAGGGAGAGGGGAGGATCAGCCCCAGCATTTT.

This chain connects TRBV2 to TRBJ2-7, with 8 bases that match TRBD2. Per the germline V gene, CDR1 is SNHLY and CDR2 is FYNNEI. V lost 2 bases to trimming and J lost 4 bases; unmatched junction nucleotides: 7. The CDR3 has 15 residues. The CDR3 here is CASSERVSGNYEQYF. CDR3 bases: TGTGCCAGCAGTGAACGGGTTAGCGGGAATTACGAGCAGTACTTC.

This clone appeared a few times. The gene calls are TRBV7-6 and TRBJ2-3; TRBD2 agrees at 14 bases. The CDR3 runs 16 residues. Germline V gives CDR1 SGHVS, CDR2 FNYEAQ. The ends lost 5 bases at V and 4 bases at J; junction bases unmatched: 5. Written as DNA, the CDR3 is TGTGCCAGCAGCCCGGGACTAGCGGGAGTTGCAGATACGCAGTATTTT. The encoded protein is CASSPGLAGVADTQYF.